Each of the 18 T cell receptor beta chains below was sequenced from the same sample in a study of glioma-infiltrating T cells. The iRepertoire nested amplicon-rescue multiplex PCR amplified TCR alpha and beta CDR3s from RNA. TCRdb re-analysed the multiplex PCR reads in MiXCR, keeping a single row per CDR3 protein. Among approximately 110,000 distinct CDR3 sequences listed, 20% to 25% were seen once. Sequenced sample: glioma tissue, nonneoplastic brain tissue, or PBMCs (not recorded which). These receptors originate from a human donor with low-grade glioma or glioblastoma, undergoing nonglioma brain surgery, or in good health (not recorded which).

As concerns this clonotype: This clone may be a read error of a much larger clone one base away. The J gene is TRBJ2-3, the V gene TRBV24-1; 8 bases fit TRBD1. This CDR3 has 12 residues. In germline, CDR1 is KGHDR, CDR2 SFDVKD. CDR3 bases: TGTGACACCAGTGACAGGGGAGATACGCAGTATTTT. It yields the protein CDTSDRGDTQYF.

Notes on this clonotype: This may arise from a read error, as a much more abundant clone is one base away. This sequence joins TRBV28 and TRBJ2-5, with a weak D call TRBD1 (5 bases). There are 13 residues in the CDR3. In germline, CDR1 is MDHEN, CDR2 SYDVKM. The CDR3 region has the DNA TGTGCCAGCAGAAAAGGGGCCCAAGAGACCCGGTACTTC. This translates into CASRKGAQETRYF. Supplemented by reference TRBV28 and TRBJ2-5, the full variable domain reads DVKVTQSSRYLVKRTGEKVFLECVQDMDHENMFWYRQDPGLGLRLIYFSYDVKMKEKGDIPEGYSVSREKKERFSLILESASTNQTSMYLCASRKGAQETRYFGPGTRLLVL.

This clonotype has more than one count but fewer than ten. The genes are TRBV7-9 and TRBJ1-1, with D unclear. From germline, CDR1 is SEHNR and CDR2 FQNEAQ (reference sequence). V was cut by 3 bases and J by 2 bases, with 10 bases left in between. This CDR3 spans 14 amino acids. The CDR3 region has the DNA TGTGCCAGCAGCTTCTCCCAGGCTAACACTGAAGCTTTCTTT. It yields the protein CASSFSQANTEAFF.

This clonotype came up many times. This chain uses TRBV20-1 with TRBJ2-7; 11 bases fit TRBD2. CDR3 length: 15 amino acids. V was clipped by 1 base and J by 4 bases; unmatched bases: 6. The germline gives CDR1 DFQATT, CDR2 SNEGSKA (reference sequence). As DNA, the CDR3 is TGCAGTGCTAGAGGTGTCGGGACTAGCGGATACGAGCAGTACTTC. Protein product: CSARGVGTSGYEQYF.

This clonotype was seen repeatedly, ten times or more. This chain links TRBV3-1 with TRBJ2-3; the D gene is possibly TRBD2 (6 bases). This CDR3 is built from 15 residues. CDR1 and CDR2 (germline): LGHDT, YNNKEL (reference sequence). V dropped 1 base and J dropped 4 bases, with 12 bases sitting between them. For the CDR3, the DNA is TGTGCCAGCAGCCAAGGGACTACCGGTCCAGATACGCAGTATTTT. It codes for CASSQGTTGPDTQYF.

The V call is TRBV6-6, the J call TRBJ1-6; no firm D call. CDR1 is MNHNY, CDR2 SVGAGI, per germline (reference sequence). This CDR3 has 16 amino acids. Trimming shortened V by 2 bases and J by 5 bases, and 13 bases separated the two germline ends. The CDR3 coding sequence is TGTGCCAGCAGTTACAACCGGGCAGGCGATAATTCACCCCTCCACTTT. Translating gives CASSYNRAGDNSPLHF.

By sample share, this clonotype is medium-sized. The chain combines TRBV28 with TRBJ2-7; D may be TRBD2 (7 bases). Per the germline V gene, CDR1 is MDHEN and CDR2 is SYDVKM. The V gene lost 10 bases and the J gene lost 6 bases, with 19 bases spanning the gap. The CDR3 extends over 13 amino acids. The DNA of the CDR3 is TGTGCCATCCGTTCGGGGGGCCTCGGCGAGCAGTACTTC. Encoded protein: CAIRSGGLGEQYF.

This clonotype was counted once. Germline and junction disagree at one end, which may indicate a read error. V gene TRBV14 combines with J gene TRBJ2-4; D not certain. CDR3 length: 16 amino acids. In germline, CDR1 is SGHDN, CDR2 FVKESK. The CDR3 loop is CASSQSSLLAENILYF. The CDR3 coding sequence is TGTGCCAGCAGCCAATCAAGTCTGTTAGCCGAAAACATTCTGTACTTC.

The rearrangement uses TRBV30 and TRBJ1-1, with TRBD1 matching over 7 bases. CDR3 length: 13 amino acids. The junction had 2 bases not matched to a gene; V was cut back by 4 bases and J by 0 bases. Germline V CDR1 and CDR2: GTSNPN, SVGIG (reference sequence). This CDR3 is CAWTGGLNTEAFF. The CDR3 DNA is TGTGCCTGGACAGGGGGTTTGAACACTGAAGCTTTCTTT.

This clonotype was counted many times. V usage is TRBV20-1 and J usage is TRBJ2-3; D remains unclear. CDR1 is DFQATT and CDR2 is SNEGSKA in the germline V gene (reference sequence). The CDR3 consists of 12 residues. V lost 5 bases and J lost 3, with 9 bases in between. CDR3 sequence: CSAPPHTDTQYF. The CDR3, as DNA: TGCAGTGCTCCCCCTCATACAGATACGCAGTATTTT.

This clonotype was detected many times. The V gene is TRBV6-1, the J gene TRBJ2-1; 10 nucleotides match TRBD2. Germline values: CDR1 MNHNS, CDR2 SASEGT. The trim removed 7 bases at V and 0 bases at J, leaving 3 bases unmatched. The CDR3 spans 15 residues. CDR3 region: CASTRLAGSYNEQFF. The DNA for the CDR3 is TGTGCCAGCACTAGACTAGCGGGCTCCTACAATGAGCAGTTCTTC.

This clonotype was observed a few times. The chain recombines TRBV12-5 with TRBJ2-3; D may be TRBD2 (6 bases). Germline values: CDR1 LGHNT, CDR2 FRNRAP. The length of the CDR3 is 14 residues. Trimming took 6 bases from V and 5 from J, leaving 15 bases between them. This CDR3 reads CASGRGDGGDTQYF. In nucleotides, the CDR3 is TGTGCTAGTGGCCGGGGAGACGGGGGAGATACGCAGTATTTT.

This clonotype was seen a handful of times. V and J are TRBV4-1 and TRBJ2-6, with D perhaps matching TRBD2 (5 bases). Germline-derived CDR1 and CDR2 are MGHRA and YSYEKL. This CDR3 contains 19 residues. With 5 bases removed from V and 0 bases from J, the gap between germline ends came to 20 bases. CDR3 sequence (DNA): TGCGCCAGCAGCTTGTGGACGGCTAGCTACTCCTCTGGGGCCAACGTCCTGACTTTC. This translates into CASSLWTASYSSGANVLTF.

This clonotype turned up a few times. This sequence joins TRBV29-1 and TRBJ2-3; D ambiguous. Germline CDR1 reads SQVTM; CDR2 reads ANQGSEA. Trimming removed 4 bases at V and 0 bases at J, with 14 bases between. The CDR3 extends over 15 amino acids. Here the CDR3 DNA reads TGCAGCGTTGGCGGAACTAAGACTAGCACAGATACGCAGTATTTT. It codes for CSVGGTKTSTDTQYF.

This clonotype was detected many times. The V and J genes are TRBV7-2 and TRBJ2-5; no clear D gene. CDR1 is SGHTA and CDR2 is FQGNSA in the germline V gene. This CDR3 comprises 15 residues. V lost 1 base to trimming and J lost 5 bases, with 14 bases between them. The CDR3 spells CASSLEGLNGETQYF. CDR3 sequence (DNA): TGTGCCAGCAGCTTAGAGGGCCTGAACGGGGAGACCCAGTACTTC.

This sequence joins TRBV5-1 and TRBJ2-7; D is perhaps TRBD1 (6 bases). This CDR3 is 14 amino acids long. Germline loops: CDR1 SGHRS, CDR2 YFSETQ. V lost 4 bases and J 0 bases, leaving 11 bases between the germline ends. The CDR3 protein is CASSRTGSSYEQYF. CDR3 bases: TGCGCCAGCAGCCGCACAGGGAGCTCCTACGAGCAGTACTTC.

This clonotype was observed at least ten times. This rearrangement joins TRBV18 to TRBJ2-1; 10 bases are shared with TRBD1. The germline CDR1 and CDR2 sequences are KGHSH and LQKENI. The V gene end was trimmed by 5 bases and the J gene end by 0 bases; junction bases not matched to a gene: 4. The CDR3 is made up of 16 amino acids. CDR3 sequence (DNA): TGTGCCAGCTCAAGGGACAGGGGAAGCTCCTACAATGAGCAGTTCTTC. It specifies CASSRDRGSSYNEQFF.

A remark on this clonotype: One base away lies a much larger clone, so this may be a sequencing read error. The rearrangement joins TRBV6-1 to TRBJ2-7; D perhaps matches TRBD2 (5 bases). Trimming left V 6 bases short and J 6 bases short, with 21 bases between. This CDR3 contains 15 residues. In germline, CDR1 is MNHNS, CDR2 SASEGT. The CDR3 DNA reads TGTGCCAGCAGCCCCCTCGGGGAATCGAGTGCCGAGCAGTACTTC. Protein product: CASSPLGESSAEQYF.